This TCR beta chain emerged from a study of beta chain features in type 1 diabetes. A few counts support this clone. Investigators reverse transcribed all isolated RNA, so they sequenced expressed TCRB transcripts. Sequencing used immunoSEQ multiplex PCR; TCRdb keeps in-frame clones, though not all of them. The sample consists of hundreds of thousands of clones, more than 9% of them appearing once. CDR3 length equals 13 residues. Germline V CDR1 and CDR2: SGHDN, FVKESK. Trimming shortened V by 0 bases and J by 11 bases, and 13 bases separated the two germline ends. Sequenced: naive CD4+ T cells from blood. The sequence derives from a woman between 18 and 29 years old in good health. The chain has TRBV14 and TRBJ1-1, with a possible D match to TRBD1 (5 bases). The CDR3 region is CASSQDMGRVAFF. For the CDR3, the DNA is TGTGCCAGCAGCCAAGACATGGGCAGGGTGGCTTTCTTT.